The 18 T cell receptor beta chains reported below all come from one sample, sequenced in a study of blood T cell repertoires in COVID-19. The assay was immunoSEQ multiplex PCR, and TCRdb's table has in-frame clones only and misses some. The repertoire holds around 220,000 clones, with 70% to 85% as singletons. The sequencing sample was made of peripheral blood. Receptors originate from a woman older than 75 with active or convalescent COVID-19.

V usage is TRBV30 and J usage is TRBJ2-3; maybe TRBD1 (6 bases). The length of the CDR3 is 14 residues. V lost 7 bases, J lost 0 bases, and 14 bases lay in between. Germline V gene lookup returns CDR1 GTSNPN and CDR2 SVGIG (reference sequence). The DNA for the CDR3 is TGTGCCTCAGGGGACCTGGGAAGCACAGATACGCAGTATTTT. Its translation: CASGDLGSTDTQYF.

This clone was seen only once. This chain joins TRBV5-1 and TRBJ2-2; possible D gene TRBD1, 6 bases. CDR1 is SGHRS and CDR2 is YFSETQ in the germline V gene. CDR3 length: 15 residues. Trimming removed 5 bases at V and 2 bases at J, with 13 bases between. CDR3 region: CASRLQGPNTGELFF. The DNA for the CDR3 is TGCGCCAGCAGATTACAGGGACCCAACACCGGGGAGCTGTTTTTT.

The V gene is TRBV24-1, the J gene TRBJ1-4; 8 nucleotides line up with TRBD1. V was pared by 3 bases and J by 7 bases, with 6 bases of the junction left unmatched. From germline, CDR1 is KGHDR and CDR2 SFDVKD. CDR3 length: 15 residues. The CDR3, as DNA: TGTGCCACCAGTGATGGACAGGGAGGGGGTGAAAAACTGTTTTTT. It specifies CATSDGQGGGEKLFF.

The V call is TRBV28, the J call TRBJ1-2; D remains unclear. The CDR3 runs 11 residues. Deletions cut 3 bases from V and 7 bases from J, with 6 bases between. Germline V gene lookup returns CDR1 MDHEN and CDR2 SYDVKM. The DNA of the CDR3 is TGTGCCAGCAGTTTCTGGGCTGGCTACACCTTC. It encodes CASSFWAGYTF.

The rearrangement joins TRBV2 to TRBJ2-7; 8 bases match TRBD1. V shed 6 bases, J shed 3 bases, and the junction held 7 bases outside the gene matches. The germline CDR1 and CDR2 sequences are SNHLY and FYNNEI. The CDR3 has 14 amino acids. In DNA, the CDR3 is TGTGCCAGCAGCTCGGACGGACAGGGCTACGAGCAGTACTTC. Its protein product is CASSSDGQGYEQYF.

The V and J genes are TRBV6-5 and TRBJ2-3; D uncertain. V lost 6 bases and J lost 0, with 13 bases in between. The CDR3 contains 15 residues. Germline CDR1 reads MNHEY; CDR2 reads SVGAGI. CDR3 sequence (DNA): TGTGCCAGCAGGGTAGCCGCAACTAGCACAGATACGCAGTATTTT. Translated: CASRVAATSTDTQYF.

This chain joins TRBV29-1 and TRBJ2-7; 7 bases match TRBD1. This CDR3 is built from 11 residues. With V trimmed by 7 bases and J by 3 bases, 3 bases remained unmatched. Per germline, CDR1 SQVTM and CDR2 ANQGSEA. The CDR3 DNA is TGCAGCGCCGGGACAGACTACGAGCAGTACTTC. Residues: CSAGTDYEQYF.

This clone occurred once. This chain uses TRBV5-1 with TRBJ1-1; D perhaps matches TRBD1 (6 bases). CDR1 and CDR2 from the germline V gene are SGHRS and YFSETQ. CDR3 size: 12 residues. V was cut by 2 bases and J by 8 bases, with 10 bases left in between. CDR3 loop: CASSLQGWEAFF. CDR3 DNA sequence: TGCGCCAGCAGCTTACAGGGTTGGGAAGCTTTCTTT.

In this sample, this clone turned up many times. The rearrangement joins TRBV28 to TRBJ2-2; D might be TRBD1 (5 bases). The CDR3 loop spans 15 amino acids. Germline CDR1 is MDHEN and CDR2 is SYDVKM. V lost 2 bases, J lost 6 bases, and 13 bases lay in between. DNA of the CDR3: TGTGCCAGCAGTTTAGCCGGCAGGGTAGCCGGGGAGCTGTTTTTT. Protein product: CASSLAGRVAGELFF. The whole variable domain, filled in from reference TRBV28 and TRBJ2-2, reads DVKVTQSSRYLVKRTGEKVFLECVQDMDHENMFWYRQDPGLGLRLIYFSYDVKMKEKGDIPEGYSVSREKKERFSLILESASTNQTSMYLCASSLAGRVAGELFFGEGSRLTVL.

The V and J genes are TRBV6-2 or TRBV6-3 and TRBJ2-5, with 8 bases that match TRBD2. The CDR3 spans 16 residues. Germline loops: CDR1 MNHEY, CDR2 SVGEGT. V gave up 0 bases and J gave up 6 bases; unmatched junction bases: 9. Here the CDR3 reads CASSYSAGGWVKTQYF. CDR3 DNA sequence: TGTGCCAGCAGTTACTCTGCGGGGGGTTGGGTGAAGACCCAGTACTTC.

The chain joins TRBV24-1 to TRBJ2-1; TRBD2 matches at 7 bases. The CDR3 runs to 12 residues. V was clipped by 6 bases and J by 7 bases; unmatched bases: 2. Germline CDR1 KGHDR, CDR2 SFDVKD. The CDR3 reads CATSRLANEQFF. The CDR3 DNA follows: TGTGCCACCAGTAGACTAGCTAATGAGCAGTTCTTC.

This chain connects TRBV18 to TRBJ1-1, with D hard to call. This CDR3 is built from 14 residues. Per germline, CDR1 KGHSH and CDR2 LQKENI. V lost 10 bases and J 1 base, leaving 16 bases between the germline ends. In nucleotides, the CDR3 is TGTGCCACCACTCAGGTCGGCAAGAACACTGAAGCTTTCTTT. It codes for CATTQVGKNTEAFF.

The chain joins TRBV19 to TRBJ2-7, with D tentatively TRBD2 (6 bases). Trimming removed 6 bases from V and 2 bases from J, with 20 bases in between. The CDR3 totals 16 residues. Germline V CDR1 and CDR2: LNHDA, SQIVND (reference sequence). CDR3 coding DNA: TGTGCCAGTAGCTTTCAAACCGGGGGATACCCCTACGAGCAGTACTTC. This gives the protein CASSFQTGGYPYEQYF.

The V call is TRBV4-1, the J call TRBJ2-5; 9 bases align to TRBD2. This CDR3 contains 15 residues. CDR1 is MGHRA, CDR2 YSYEKL, per germline. V lost 3 bases to trimming and J lost 4 bases; unmatched junction nucleotides: 6. The CDR3 nucleotides are TGCGCCAGCAGCCAGGCGTTTAGCGGGAGAGAGACCCAGTACTTC. Its translation: CASSQAFSGRETQYF.

The chain uses TRBV28 and TRBJ1-3, with no clear D. The germline V gene encodes CDR1 MDHEN and CDR2 SYDVKM. The ends were cut back, 3 bases at V and 0 bases at J, with 9 bases in the middle. The CDR3 contains 15 residues. In DNA, the CDR3 is TGTGCCAGCAGTTTGCCTGCAGGCTCTGGAAACACCATATATTTT. The encoded protein is CASSLPAGSGNTIYF.

The chain links TRBV19 to TRBJ1-1, with 11 nucleotides matching TRBD1. CDR3 length equals 16 residues. V shed 3 bases and J 3 bases; nucleotides not matched to a gene: 6. From germline, CDR1 is LNHDA and CDR2 SQIVND (reference sequence). CDR3 in DNA: TGTGCCAGTAGTATGTTCCCGGGACAGGGGGACACTGAAGCTTTCTTT. Translation: CASSMFPGQGDTEAFF.

The table lists this clone with a count of one. The V call is TRBV21-1, the J call TRBJ1-4. TRBV21-1 is noted as a pseudogene. This CDR3 spans 17 amino acids. CDR3 residues: CASSKEGREWLYEKLFF. In nucleotides, the CDR3 is TGTGCCAGCAGCAAAGAGGGGAGGGAATGGTTATATGAAAAACTGTTTTTT.

V usage is TRBV29-1 and J usage is TRBJ2-1; weak D call: TRBD1 (6 bases). The germline CDR1 and CDR2 sequences are SQVTM and ANQGSEA. V lost 5 bases to trimming and J lost 5 bases, with 10 bases between them. CDR3 length: 12 amino acids. The CDR3 DNA follows: TGCAGCGTTCGGCCAGGGGACAATGAGCAGTTCTTC. Its protein product is CSVRPGDNEQFF.